The clone carrying this TCR beta chain showed up just a few times. As yet, its antigen is unknown. The CDR3 length is 18 residues. The V end lost 0 bases, the J end lost 2 bases, and 18 bases lay between the germline ends. Germline assignment: CDR1 SGDLS and CDR2 YYNGEE. As every portion of the isolated RNA was reverse transcribed, the sequencing read expressed TCRB transcripts. The table came from immunoSEQ multiplex PCR; TCRdb's copy has only in-frame clones and leaves some out. The table shows around 710,000 clones, with roughly 12% occurring only once. This specimen comes from a study of beta chain features in type 1 diabetes. Study-level information: Patients shared similar age, gender and cell yields with healthy donors. Examination of sorted cells across all samples involved about 100,000,000 cells.

General study results and limits: When VDJ junctions were examined, type 1 diabetes patients showed fewer insertions and more deletions. For Type 1 diabetes patients, all four CD4+ subsets carried TCRB CDR3s that were moderately but significantly shorter.

The clonotype originates from a man aged 25-45 years with type 1 diabetes. Sequencing used naive CD4+ T cells from blood. J is TRBJ1-3 and V is TRBV9; no definite D call. The DNA of the CDR3 is TGTGCCAGCAGCGTAGGATCCAGGATCGGAACCCCTGGAAACACCATATATTTT. Translated: CASSVGSRIGTPGNTIYF.